This paragraph reports one T cell receptor (beta chain). The source of the sample is a study of response to subunit inactivated influenza vaccine. This CDR3 comprises 14 residues. V gave up 6 bases and J gave up 2 bases; unmatched junction bases: 6. MiXCR was run by TCRdb on the RT-PCR reads, yielding one entry per CDR3 protein. The sample has about 540,000 distinct CDR3 sequences, approximately 22% seen once. These data were also filed under a second study, of T cells expressing NK-cell markers. That report notes: TCR beta cDNA was made by 5'RACE template switching with UMIs. Each TCR beta repertoire originated in sorted T cells that were CD3+CD56+NKG2C+, CD3+CD56+NKG2C- or CD3+CD56-NKG2C+. The study sequenced eight donors, seven HCMV-seropositive and one seronegative. Dominant NKG2C+ clonotypes in five to seven donors made up about 1.0-8% of CD8+ T cells. In a handful of donors, dominant clonotypes made up about 28.3-65% of CD3+CD56-NKG2C+ cells.

The receptor was isolated from a man aged 50-60 years who received an inactivated influenza vaccine. Sequenced here: CD4+ T cells sorted from PBMCs, sampled roughly 12 days after vaccination. The V call is TRBV12-3 or TRBV12-4, the J call TRBJ1-1; 7 bases map to TRBD1. This CDR3 reads CASSREGGNTEAFF. DNA for the CDR3: TGTGCCAGCAGCCGGGAAGGGGGCAACACTGAAGCTTTCTTT.